Sequencing of this T cell receptor beta chain was carried out in a study of Ad26.COV2.S vaccination and SARS-CoV-2 variants. Study in general: In the study, Ad26.COV2.S was injected intramuscularly once, or twice 56 days apart. The study's findings and limits: Considerable breadth of spike-specific CD8+ and CD4+ T cell responses has reportedly been documented following vaccination. Analyses that measured TCR breadth and depth may have underestimated total T cell responses.

Generated by immunoSEQ multiplex PCR, the TCRdb table keeps only in-frame clones and is missing some. The data hold some 240,000 clones, with 70% to 90% observed a single time. The ends were cut back, 4 bases at V and 4 bases at J, with 16 bases in the middle. CDR3 size: 15 residues. The germline V gene has CDR1 MGHRA and CDR2 YSYEKL. Documented treatment: roughly 20 received Ad26.COV2.S at low or high dose, single or two shots; roughly five received placebo; per-sample allocation not given. Specimen acquisition occurred on day 63 following the initial vaccine or placebo injection. The vaccine antigen was prefusion-stabilized Wuhan SARS-CoV-2 spike. As for this clone: What it binds is unknown.

This receptor was taken from a person aged 18 to 65 who received the Ad26.COV2.S COVID-19 vaccine or a placebo. The chain is built from TRBV4-1 and TRBJ1-2; no reliable D call. The sequencing here drew on peripheral blood, taken in a trial of Ad26.COV2.S vaccine versus placebo. CDR3 nucleotides: TGCGCCAGCAGCCTCACCGAACTAGTAAGCTATGGCTACACCTTC. It translates to CASSLTELVSYGYTF.